Each of the 5 T cell receptor beta chains below was sequenced from the same sample in a study of regulatory T cells in long-lasting Graves disease (dated by TCRdb to about 2021). The sample's time point label, decoded: persistent/refractory GD, antithyroid drugs over 5 years with positive TRAb. For both TCR sequencing and RNA sequencing, RNA was extracted from PBMCs using TRIzol. The library was built by means of multiplex PCR. The run used an Illumina HiSeq 4000. CDR3 regions were amplified by Arm-PCR with iRepertoire HTBI primers to construct TCR beta libraries. TCRdb applied fastp at Q25 and MiXCR to the public reads, then kept only in-frame beta chains. Each record represents a unique CDR3 protein, reported with the most common genes and DNA among its rows. The table for this sample lists around 400,000 distinct CDR3 sequences; around a quarter of them were counted only once. Around 26% of the sample is held by the ten biggest clonotypes.

The source material was peripheral blood mononuclear cells (PBMCs), sampled when the disease was refractory, from a patient treated with antithyroid drugs. The source of these receptors is a female donor with Graves disease.

The CDR3 sequence: CASSFGQGAVQPQHF. CDR3 bases: TGTGCCAGCAGCTTCGGTCAGGGGGCAGTCCAGCCCCAGCATTTT. V gene TRBV7-9 combines with J gene TRBJ1-5; TRBD1 agrees at 8 bases. This CDR3 comprises 15 residues. The junction had 8 bases not matched to a gene; V was cut back by 3 bases and J by 7 bases. Germline V gene lookup returns CDR1 SEHNR and CDR2 FQNEAQ (reference sequence).

This clonotype was picked up a small number of times. The chain links TRBV28 to TRBJ1-6; the match to TRBD1 covers 8 bases. The germline V gene has CDR1 MDHEN and CDR2 SYDVKM. Unmatched junction bases numbered 8, after V lost 6 bases and J lost 4 bases. The CDR3 extends over 16 amino acids. The CDR3 nucleotides are TGTGCCAGCAGCCTGACAGGGGCAGGATATAATTCACCCCTCCACTTT. Translated, it gives CASSLTGAGYNSPLHF.

The chain couples TRBV29-1 to TRBJ1-2; the D gene is possibly TRBD1 (6 bases). Germline V gene sequence: CDR1 SQVTM, CDR2 ANQGSEA. Trimming removed 2 bases from V and 0 bases from J, with 10 bases in between. CDR3 length: 14 residues. The CDR3, as DNA: TGCAGCGTTGAAAGAGGGGGAGCTAACTATGGCTACACCTTC. Protein product: CSVERGGANYGYTF.

This clonotype was seen a few times. V is TRBV15 and J is TRBJ2-4; D possibly uses TRBD1 or TRBD2 (5 bases each). Trimming took off 3 bases at V and 0 bases at J, with 21 bases between the two ends. Germline V gene lookup returns CDR1 LNHNV and CDR2 YYDKDF (reference sequence). The CDR3 extends over 19 amino acids. The CDR3 sequence: CATSRFAGTLALAKNIQYF. CDR3 nucleotides: TGTGCCACCAGCAGGTTCGCCGGGACCTTAGCTTTAGCCAAAAACATTCAGTACTTC.

CDR3 residues: CASSLEGDRPNYGYTF. The CDR3 DNA reads as TGCGCCAGCAGCTTGGAGGGGGACAGGCCGAACTATGGCTACACCTTC. V usage is TRBV5-1 and J usage is TRBJ1-2; 8 positions agree with TRBD1. With V trimmed by 0 bases and J by 2 bases, 6 bases remained unmatched. The germline V gene encodes CDR1 SGHRS and CDR2 YFSETQ. CDR3 length: 16 residues.